These T cell receptor beta chains were read from a single sample in a study of blood T cell repertoires in COVID-19. Assay: immunoSEQ multiplex PCR; the TCRdb copy retains only in-frame clones and omits some. The data contain roughly 200,000 clones, under 90% of them singletons. Material for sequencing was PBMCs or T cells enriched from blood (not recorded which). These receptors were taken from a woman younger than 45 with acute COVID-19. The CDR3 runs from the conserved cysteine through the conserved F or W. D genes are given only for firm matches. Expanded clones get a size class; other rows say once, few or many, or leave the size out.

j_gene: TRBJ1-2
abundance: once
len: 14
d_gene: TRBD1
v_gene: TRBV28
CDR3nt: TGTGCCAGCAGCCTCGACACAGGGGGCCGTGGCTACACCTTC
CDR3aa: CASSLDTGGRGYTF

j_gene: TRBJ1-4
abundance: -
len: 15
d_gene: -
v_gene: TRBV11-2
CDR3nt: TGTGCCAGCAGCTTCGTACAGGGCAGCGTTGAAAAACTGTTTTTT
CDR3aa: CASSFVQGSVEKLFF

j_gene: TRBJ2-7
abundance: -
len: 13
d_gene: -
v_gene: TRBV6-5
CDR3nt: TGTGCCAGCAGTTACCCTGAGGGCCGGGAGCAGTACTTC
CDR3aa: CASSYPEGREQYF

j_gene: TRBJ1-5
abundance: -
len: 15
d_gene: -
v_gene: TRBV2
CDR3nt: TGTGCCAGCAGCTCAAGAACAGGGCATGATCAGCCCCAGCATTTT
CDR3aa: CASSSRTGHDQPQHF

j_gene: TRBJ1-1
abundance: -
len: 17
d_gene: -
v_gene: TRBV27
CDR3nt: TGTGCCAGCAGTTTATCCGATCTACTTCGGAGGGGCACTGAAGCTTTCTTT
CDR3aa: CASSLSDLLRRGTEAFF

j_gene: TRBJ2-1
abundance: -
len: 16
d_gene: TRBD2
v_gene: TRBV5-1
CDR3nt: TGCGCCAGCAGCCCAGCGGGTAGCGGGGGGGCGAATGAGCAGTTCTTC
CDR3aa: CASSPAGSGGANEQFF

j_gene: TRBJ1-1
abundance: -
len: 16
d_gene: -
v_gene: TRBV7-2
CDR3nt: TGTGCCAGCAGCCCACGGGACTATACAAGGAACACTGAAGCTTTCTTT
CDR3aa: CASSPRDYTRNTEAFF

j_gene: TRBJ2-2
abundance: -
len: 14
d_gene: -
v_gene: TRBV5-1
CDR3nt: TGCGCCAGCAGCTTGTTCCGGGTCCCCGGGGAGCTGTTTTTT
CDR3aa: CASSLFRVPGELFF

j_gene: TRBJ2-7
abundance: -
len: 15
d_gene: TRBD1
v_gene: TRBV5-1
CDR3nt: TGCGCCAGCACCCTTGAGGGACAGGGGTTCCACGAGCAGTACTTC
CDR3aa: CASTLEGQGFHEQYF

j_gene: TRBJ2-3
abundance: -
len: 15
d_gene: TRBD2
v_gene: TRBV3-1/TRBV3-2
CDR3nt: TGTGCCAGTCCCACAGCTAGCGGGGATGGGCAGACGCAGTATTTT
CDR3aa: CASPTASGDGQTQYF

j_gene: TRBJ2-1
abundance: -
len: 14
d_gene: -
v_gene: TRBV5-1
CDR3nt: TGCGCCAGCAGCTTGGGAAACAGGGTCGATGAGCAGTTCTTC
CDR3aa: CASSLGNRVDEQFF

j_gene: TRBJ1-5
abundance: once
len: 16
d_gene: TRBD1
v_gene: TRBV4-1
CDR3nt: TGCGCCAGCAGCCCACTGTCCAGGGGGCGGGTTCAGCCCCAGCATTTT
CDR3aa: CASSPLSRGRVQPQHF

j_gene: TRBJ2-5
abundance: -
len: 13
d_gene: -
v_gene: TRBV5-1
CDR3nt: TGCGCCAGCACCAGGGACACGACCGAGACCCAGTACTTC
CDR3aa: CASTRDTTETQYF

j_gene: TRBJ2-7
abundance: -
len: 15
d_gene: TRBD1
v_gene: TRBV30
CDR3nt: TGTGCCTGGAGTACCTCCGGGACAGGGAAGGGAGAGCAGTACTTC
CDR3aa: CAWSTSGTGKGEQYF

j_gene: TRBJ2-3
abundance: -
len: 17
d_gene: TRBD2
v_gene: TRBV7-3
CDR3nt: TGTGCCAGCAGCCCCCAGGGACTAGCGGGGGGCACAGATACGCAGTATTTT
CDR3aa: CASSPQGLAGGTDTQYF

j_gene: TRBJ2-5
abundance: -
len: 16
d_gene: TRBD2
v_gene: TRBV30
CDR3nt: TGTGCCTGGAGTGGGATGCGGGGGGGGACCCAAGAGACCCAGTACTTC
CDR3aa: CAWSGMRGGTQETQYF

j_gene: TRBJ2-7
abundance: -
len: 14
d_gene: TRBD1
v_gene: TRBV10-2
CDR3nt: TGCGCCACAAACCTCGGGACAGGGACCTACGAGCAGTACTTC
CDR3aa: CATNLGTGTYEQYF

j_gene: TRBJ2-2
abundance: -
len: 15
d_gene: -
v_gene: TRBV18
CDR3nt: TGTGCCAGCTCACCCCAACCCCCGGGGTCCGGGGAGCTGTTTTTT
CDR3aa: CASSPQPPGSGELFF

j_gene: TRBJ1-5
abundance: -
len: 15
d_gene: TRBD1
v_gene: TRBV4-1
CDR3nt: TGCGCCAGCAGCCAAGAGGGGACAGGGAACCAGCCCCAGCATTTT
CDR3aa: CASSQEGTGNQPQHF

j_gene: TRBJ1-1
abundance: -
len: 14
d_gene: TRBD1
v_gene: TRBV5-5
CDR3nt: TGTGCCAGCAGCTTGGGCAGGGGGGTCACTGAAGCTTTCTTT
CDR3aa: CASSLGRGVTEAFF

j_gene: TRBJ2-5
abundance: -
len: 15
d_gene: TRBD2
v_gene: TRBV2
CDR3nt: TGTGCCAGCAGTGGGACTAGCGGGGGACAAGAGACCCAGTACTTC
CDR3aa: CASSGTSGGQETQYF

j_gene: TRBJ1-1
abundance: -
len: 14
d_gene: TRBD1
v_gene: TRBV27
CDR3nt: TGTGCCAGCAGTCCCGGGACAGGGTACACTGAAGCTTTCTTT
CDR3aa: CASSPGTGYTEAFF

j_gene: TRBJ2-7
abundance: -
len: 14
d_gene: -
v_gene: TRBV3-1/TRBV3-2
CDR3nt: TGTGCCAGCAGCGTCGGGCAGGGAGGCTACGAGCAGTACTTC
CDR3aa: CASSVGQGGYEQYF

j_gene: TRBJ1-1
abundance: -
len: 14
d_gene: TRBD1
v_gene: TRBV30
CDR3nt: TGTGCCTGGAATAGACAGGGAATAGGCACTGAAGCTTTCTTT
CDR3aa: CAWNRQGIGTEAFF

j_gene: TRBJ1-2
abundance: -
len: 13
d_gene: TRBD1
v_gene: TRBV27
CDR3nt: TGTGCCAGCAGTCTTCGGACAGGGTTTGGCTACACCTTC
CDR3aa: CASSLRTGFGYTF

j_gene: TRBJ2-5
abundance: -
len: 15
d_gene: -
v_gene: TRBV4-1
CDR3nt: TGCGCCAGCAGCAAAAGCAGGGGTTATCAAGAGACCCAGTACTTC
CDR3aa: CASSKSRGYQETQYF

j_gene: TRBJ1-2
abundance: -
len: 12
d_gene: -
v_gene: TRBV5-6
CDR3nt: TGTGCCAGCAGCTGGGGAGGAGATGGCTACACCTTC
CDR3aa: CASSWGGDGYTF

j_gene: TRBJ1-3
abundance: -
len: 15
d_gene: -
v_gene: TRBV6-1
CDR3nt: TGTGCCAGCAGTGAAGAGGACAGTTCTGGAAACACCATATATTTT
CDR3aa: CASSEEDSSGNTIYF

j_gene: TRBJ2-7
abundance: -
len: 18
d_gene: -
v_gene: TRBV10-3
CDR3nt: TGTGCCATCAACAATCCGAAGTCGATAGACAGTAGCTCCTACGAGCAGTACTTC
CDR3aa: CAINNPKSIDSSSYEQYF

j_gene: TRBJ1-1
abundance: -
len: 14
d_gene: TRBD1
v_gene: TRBV6-5
CDR3nt: TGTGCCAGCAGGCCGGGACAGGGGGGCGATGAAGCTTTCTTT
CDR3aa: CASRPGQGGDEAFF

j_gene: TRBJ2-5
abundance: few
len: 16
d_gene: TRBD2
v_gene: TRBV5-4
CDR3nt: TGTGCCAGCAGCAGGGCTGAGCGGGGGGCTCAAGAGACCCAGTACTTC
CDR3aa: CASSRAERGAQETQYF

j_gene: TRBJ2-1
abundance: -
len: 15
d_gene: -
v_gene: TRBV3-1/TRBV3-2
CDR3nt: TGTGCCAGCACCCAACCGGGACAACCTCACAATGAGCAGTTCTTC
CDR3aa: CASTQPGQPHNEQFF